These 24 T cell receptor beta chains were all obtained from the same sample, sequenced in a study of blood T cell repertoires in COVID-19. Clones were read by immunoSEQ multiplex PCR, and TCRdb kept only the in-frame ones, dropping some. The table shows 250,000 or so clones, with around 84% occurring only once. Material for sequencing was peripheral blood. These receptor sequences come from a man in his 60s with acute or convalescent COVID-19.

The chain recombines TRBV6-6 with TRBJ1-2, with no clear D. The CDR3 loop spans 16 amino acids. CDR1 is MNHNY, CDR2 SVGAGI, per germline (reference sequence). The ends were cut back, 5 bases at V and 4 bases at J, with 20 bases in the middle. CDR3 sequence reads: CASSGSGIPQGYGYTF. The CDR3 region has the DNA TGTGCCAGCAGTGGCTCCGGGATCCCGCAAGGCTATGGCTACACCTTC.

The rearrangement joins TRBV28 to TRBJ1-2; the D is unclear. V was shortened by 4 bases and J by 5 bases, with 8 bases between the two germline ends. Per germline, CDR1 MDHEN and CDR2 SYDVKM. This CDR3 spans 12 amino acids. CDR3 DNA sequence: TGTGCCAGCAGTTCCCGGGTGTATGGCTACACCTTC. Its translation is CASSSRVYGYTF.

V usage is TRBV11-3 and J usage is TRBJ2-5; TRBD1 matches at 9 bases. Germline CDR1 is SGHNT and CDR2 is YENEEA. The CDR3 is 15 amino acids. With 4 bases clipped from V and 2 bases from J, the junction kept 5 bases outside the gene matches. The chain's CDR3 is CASSYGTGKQETQYF. The CDR3 DNA sequence: TGTGCCAGCAGCTACGGGACAGGGAAACAAGAGACCCAGTACTTC.

V is TRBV28 and J is TRBJ2-1, with 8 positions matching TRBD2. J gave up 9 bases and V 1 base, and 8 bases lay outside the gene matches. CDR1 and CDR2 from the germline V gene are MDHEN and SYDVKM. The CDR3 spans 15 residues. The CDR3 protein is CASSLSSSGNSEQFF. DNA of the CDR3: TGTGCCAGCAGTTTATCCAGTAGCGGGAACAGTGAGCAGTTCTTC.

The chain carries TRBV4-1 and TRBJ2-3; 10 positions agree with TRBD2. V gave up 4 bases and J gave up 4 bases; unmatched junction bases: 5. Germline values: CDR1 MGHRA, CDR2 YSYEKL. The CDR3 length is 15 residues. The CDR3 DNA reads as TGCGCCAGCAGCCCTAGCGGGGGAACGCCAGATACGCAGTATTTT. Protein sequence: CASSPSGGTPDTQYF.

This clone was detected ten times or more. V and J are TRBV5-4 and TRBJ1-3; 9 nucleotides line up with TRBD1. Germline assignment: CDR1 SGHNT and CDR2 YYREEE (reference sequence). The CDR3 runs to 15 residues. Losses at the gene ends were 4 bases for V and 2 bases for J; bases not matched to a gene: 4. DNA for the CDR3: TGTGCCAGCAGCACCGACAGGGGGGCTGGAAACACCATATATTTT. Amino acid sequence: CASSTDRGAGNTIYF. The full variable domain, completed using reference TRBV5-4 and TRBJ1-3, is ETGVTQSPTHLIKTRGQQVTLRCSSQSGHNTVSWYQQALGQGPQFIFQYYREEENGRGNFPPRFSGLQFPNYSSELNVNALELDDSALYLCASSTDRGAGNTIYFGEGSWLTVV.

The J gene is TRBJ1-1, the V gene TRBV5-1; 9 bases are a match to TRBD1. Trimming at V came to 4 bases and at J to 4 bases, leaving 8 bases not matched to a gene. The CDR3 totals 15 residues. CDR1 and CDR2 from the germline V gene are SGHRS and YFSETQ. This CDR3 reads CASSEAQGAGTEAFF. The DNA of the CDR3 is TGCGCCAGCAGCGAAGCACAGGGGGCTGGCACTGAAGCTTTCTTT.

The chain has TRBV7-2 and TRBJ2-3; TRBD2 agrees at 8 bases. V shed 4 bases and J 2 bases; nucleotides not matched to a gene: 8. This CDR3 region has 16 residues. Germline values: CDR1 SGHTA, CDR2 FQGNSA. This CDR3 reads CASSSRTSRITDTQYF. The CDR3, as DNA: TGTGCCAGCAGCTCCCGGACTAGCAGGATCACAGATACGCAGTATTTT.

This clone was seen a single time. Mismatch with germline at one junction end may stem from a read error. The same CDR3 arises from other DNA sequences in this sample as well. This chain connects TRBV2 to TRBJ2-3; 7 positions agree with TRBD1. This CDR3 is built from 13 residues. Germline CDR1 SNHLY, CDR2 FYNNEI. The CDR3 here is CASSRQGTDTQYF. In nucleotides, the CDR3 is TGTGCCAGCAGTCGACAGGGCACAGATACACAGTATTTT.

This clone was seen a handful of times. The CDR3 coding sequence is TGTGCCAGCAGCTTATTCCAAGCGGGAGCTTACGAGCAGTACTTC. Translated: CASSLFQAGAYEQYF. The chain uses TRBV7-9 and TRBJ2-7, with 8 bases identical to TRBD2. V was clipped by 2 bases and J by 4 bases; unmatched bases: 7. Germline values: CDR1 SEHNR, CDR2 FQNEAQ (reference sequence). CDR3 length equals 15 residues.

The rearrangement links TRBV18 to TRBJ1-6, with a weak D call TRBD1 (5 bases). Trimming pared 3 bases from V and 5 bases from J, leaving 11 bases between. The germline CDR1 and CDR2 sequences are KGHSH and LQKENI. This CDR3 contains 15 residues. CDR3 bases: TGTGCCAGCTCACCCAACCAGGGCGATAATTCACCCCTCCACTTT. Amino acid sequence: CASSPNQGDNSPLHF.

This chain links TRBV5-1 with TRBJ1-5; 8 bases map to TRBD1. The length of the CDR3 is 16 residues. Trimming took 0 bases from V and 12 from J; bases not matched to a gene: 14. Germline values: CDR1 SGHRS, CDR2 YFSETQ. The CDR3 sequence: CASSLGPGGLGVLQHF. The CDR3 DNA sequence: TGCGCCAGCAGCTTGGGTCCAGGGGGCTTGGGAGTTCTCCAGCATTTT.

This clone appeared once. The chain recombines TRBV7-2 with TRBJ1-2, with D perhaps TRBD1 (6 bases). The CDR3 extends over 15 amino acids. The V end lost 4 bases, the J end lost 2 bases, and 14 bases lay between the germline ends. Germline CDR1 and CDR2: SGHTA and FQGNSA. The CDR3 DNA sequence: TGTGCCAGCAGCTGGGGAGGGGGAACGAACTATGGCTACACCTTC. Translation gives CASSWGGGTNYGYTF.

The chain uses TRBV19 and TRBJ2-5; 9 positions match TRBD2. The CDR3 consists of 15 residues. CDR1 LNHDA and CDR2 SQIVND come from the germline V gene (reference sequence). J lost 0 bases, V lost 5 bases, and 4 bases had no gene match. CDR3 in amino acids: CASSSRGGYQETQYF. In nucleotides, the CDR3 is TGTGCCAGTAGTTCGCGGGGGGGTTACCAAGAGACCCAGTACTTC.

This clone was recorded a few times. The chain is built from TRBV18 and TRBJ2-5; 10 nucleotides align to TRBD2. V lost 1 base to trimming and J lost 10 bases; unmatched junction nucleotides: 12. Germline CDR1 KGHSH, CDR2 LQKENI. The CDR3 loop spans 16 amino acids. CDR3 coding DNA: TGTGCCAGCTCACCACTAAGCGGGGGGGCCTTTATCAACCAGTACTTC. This encodes CASSPLSGGAFINQYF. Drawing the rest from reference TRBV18 and TRBJ2-5, the complete variable domain is NAGVMQNPRHLVRRRGQEARLRCSPMKGHSHVYWYRQLPEEGLKFMVYLQKENIIDESGMPKERFSAEFPKEGPSILRIQQVVRGDSAAYFCASSPLSGGAFINQYFGPGTRLLVL.

This clone came up once. This chain links TRBV7-8 with TRBJ2-3; no reliable D call. Looked up from germline, CDR1 is SGHVS and CDR2 is FQNEAQ. V was trimmed by 3 bases and J by 4 bases, leaving 11 bases between them. The CDR3 consists of 14 residues. The CDR3 DNA reads TGTGCCAGCAGCTTTAACTTATGGTCAGATACGCAGTATTTT. Residues: CASSFNLWSDTQYF. The complete variable domain, with remaining parts taken from reference TRBV7-8 and TRBJ2-3, reads GAGVSQSPRYKVAKRGQDVALRCDPISGHVSLFWYQQALGQGPEFLTYFQNEAQLDKSGLPSDRFFAERPEGSVSTLKIQRTQQEDSAVYLCASSFNLWSDTQYFGPGTRLTVL.

The rearrangement joins TRBV11-2 to TRBJ2-1; D uncertain. Deletions cut 5 bases from V and 7 bases from J, with 12 bases between. CDR1 is SGHAT, CDR2 FQNNGV, per germline. This CDR3 region has 13 residues. CDR3 nucleotide sequence: TGTGCCAGCAGCCCGCCAGGCTCGAATGAGCAGTTCTTC. Translation: CASSPPGSNEQFF.

This clone was picked up one time. As DNA, the CDR3 is TGTGCCAGCAGCGTAGAAACAGGGAATGAGCAGTTCTTC. Amino acid sequence: CASSVETGNEQFF. The V gene is TRBV9, the J gene TRBJ2-1, with D tentatively TRBD1 (6 bases). V dropped 0 bases and J dropped 7 bases, with 8 bases sitting between them. CDR1 SGDLS and CDR2 YYNGEE come from the germline V gene. The CDR3 has 13 amino acids.

J is TRBJ2-3 and V is TRBV7-9, with 10 bases fitting TRBD2. This CDR3 contains 16 residues. Losses at the gene ends were 3 bases for V and 0 bases for J; bases not matched to a gene: 3. Germline-derived CDR1 and CDR2 are SEHNR and FQNEAQ (reference sequence). CDR3 DNA: TGTGCCAGCAGCTTCCTACTAGCGGGGAGCACAGATACGCAGTATTTT. It encodes CASSFLLAGSTDTQYF.

This chain connects TRBV5-1 to TRBJ2-7; no reliable D call. This CDR3 contains 14 residues. Trimming took 0 bases from V and 2 from J, leaving 9 bases between them. CDR1 is SGHRS and CDR2 is YFSETQ in the germline V gene. The chain's CDR3 is CASSLGPLTYEQYF. CDR3 nucleotides: TGCGCCAGCAGCTTGGGGCCCCTGACCTACGAGCAGTACTTC.

The chain employs TRBV11-2 and TRBJ1-5; the match to TRBD1 covers 12 bases. In germline, CDR1 is SGHAT, CDR2 FQNNGV. This CDR3 has 17 amino acids. Trimming at V came to 4 bases and at J to 1 base, leaving 5 bases not matched to a gene. CDR3 amino acids: CASSSGTGGGSNQPQHF. The CDR3 DNA follows: TGTGCCAGCAGCTCAGGGACAGGGGGCGGGAGCAATCAGCCCCAGCATTTT.

The rearrangement joins TRBV21-1 to TRBJ2-1; the DNA was not compared with TRBD1, the D call given in the table. TRBV21-1 is a recognized pseudogene. This CDR3 comprises 17 residues. This chain's CDR3 is CASSNPRGQNYYNEQFF. The CDR3 nucleotides are TGTGCCAGCAGCAACCCTCGTGGCCAAAATTACTACAATGAGCAGTTCTTC.

This clone was seen once. The rearrangement joins TRBV6-2 or TRBV6-3 to TRBJ1-5; D gene uncertain. The CDR3 totals 16 residues. The V gene lost 0 bases and the J gene lost 4 bases, with 13 bases spanning the gap. The germline V gene has CDR1 MNHEY and CDR2 SVGEGT. The CDR3 bases are TGTGCCAGCAGTTACTCGAATGCGGGGTTTAATCAGCCCCAGCATTTT. Translated: CASSYSNAGFNQPQHF.

In its sample, this clone was seen a few times. The V call is TRBV19, the J call TRBJ1-4; 7 bases align to TRBD1. With V trimmed by 5 bases and J by 7 bases, 7 bases remained unmatched. This CDR3 has 14 residues. The germline V gene has CDR1 LNHDA and CDR2 SQIVND (reference sequence). CDR3 DNA sequence: TGTGCCAGTAGTTCACCGGGACAGACTGAAAAACTGTTTTTT. It is translated as CASSSPGQTEKLFF. Complete variable domain (other parts from reference TRBV19 and TRBJ1-4): DGGITQSPKYLFRKEGQNVTLSCEQNLNHDAMYWYRQDPGQGLRLIYYSQIVNDFQKGDIAEGYSVSREKKESFPLTVTSAQKNPTAFYLCASSSPGQTEKLFFGSGTQLSVL.